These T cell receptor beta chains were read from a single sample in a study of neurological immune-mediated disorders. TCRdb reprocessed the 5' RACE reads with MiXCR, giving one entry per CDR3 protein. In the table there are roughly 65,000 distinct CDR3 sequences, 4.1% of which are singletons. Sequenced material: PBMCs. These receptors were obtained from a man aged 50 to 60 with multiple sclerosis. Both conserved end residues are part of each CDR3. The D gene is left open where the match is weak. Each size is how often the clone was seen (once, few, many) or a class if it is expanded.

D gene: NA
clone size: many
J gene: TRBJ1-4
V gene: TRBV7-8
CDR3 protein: CASSQGADSNEKLFF
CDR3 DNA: TGTGCCAGCAGCCAAGGGGCAGACAGTAATGAAAAACTGTTTTTT

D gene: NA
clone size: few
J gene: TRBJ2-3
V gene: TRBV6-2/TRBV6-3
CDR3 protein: CASSSYPGADTQYF
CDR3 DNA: TGTGCCAGCAGTTCCTACCCCGGGGCAGATACGCAGTATTTT

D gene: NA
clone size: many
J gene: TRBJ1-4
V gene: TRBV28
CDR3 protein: CASSPRGQGGEKLFF
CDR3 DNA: TGTGCCAGCAGCCCTCGGGGACAAGGAGGTGAAAAACTGTTTTTT

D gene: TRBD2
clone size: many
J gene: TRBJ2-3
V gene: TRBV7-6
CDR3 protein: CASSLGGARTDTQYF
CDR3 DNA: TGTGCCAGCAGCTTGGGAGGGGCGCGCACAGATACGCAGTATTTT

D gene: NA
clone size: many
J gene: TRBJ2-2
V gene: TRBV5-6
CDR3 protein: CASSLGGTANTGELFF
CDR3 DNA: TGTGCCAGCAGCTTGGGGGGGACTGCGAACACCGGGGAGCTGTTTTTT

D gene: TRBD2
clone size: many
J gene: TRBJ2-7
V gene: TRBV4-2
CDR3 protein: CASSQDAAGGPYEQYF
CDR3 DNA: TGTGCCAGCAGCCAAGATGCGGCGGGGGGCCCCTACGAGCAGTACTTC

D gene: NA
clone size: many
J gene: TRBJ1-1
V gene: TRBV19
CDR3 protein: CASRKDRLNTEAFF
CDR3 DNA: TGTGCCAGTAGAAAGGACAGACTGAACACTGAAGCTTTCTTT

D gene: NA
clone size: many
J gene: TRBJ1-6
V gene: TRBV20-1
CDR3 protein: CSASPTIYNSPLNF
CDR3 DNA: TGCAGTGCTAGCCCGACAATCTATAATTCACCCCTCAACTTT

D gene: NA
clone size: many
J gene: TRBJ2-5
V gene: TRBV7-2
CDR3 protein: CASSLNGEETQYF
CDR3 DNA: TGTGCCAGCAGCTTAAACGGGGAAGAGACCCAGTACTTC

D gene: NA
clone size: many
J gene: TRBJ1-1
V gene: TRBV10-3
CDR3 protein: CAIIGEEYTEAFF
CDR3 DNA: TGTGCCATCATCGGGGAGGAGTACACTGAAGCTTTCTTT